Shown below are 7 T cell receptor beta chains from a single sample sequenced in a study of CD8+ T cells in alopecia areata. The treatment was: oral pan-JAK inhibitor, 5-10 mg twice daily. Once RNA had been extracted, it was reverse transcribed into cDNA to act as the sequencing template. TCRdb keeps only in-frame clones here, not all; method: immunoSEQ multiplex PCR. The sample contains 200,000 to 250,000 clones, approximately 67% of which appear only once. Sequencing used CD4+ T cells sorted from blood, obtained between weeks 43 and 45, from a patient treated with tofacitinib. These receptors came from a human donor with alopecia areata.

This chain connects TRBV29-1 to TRBJ2-2, with D maybe TRBD1 (8 bases). V lost 1 base, J lost 5 bases, and 14 bases lay in between. CDR1 and CDR2 (germline): SQVTM, ANQGSEA. CDR3 length equals 15 residues. CDR3 DNA sequence: TGCAGCGTTGAAGTTGGACAGGGAGGGACCGGGGAGCTGTTTTTT. Its translation is CSVEVGQGGTGELFF.

The rearrangement uses TRBV7-3 and TRBJ2-3, with unresolved D. V was trimmed by 1 base and J by 5 bases, leaving 4 bases between them. The CDR3 is 12 residues long. Germline values: CDR1 SGHTA, CDR2 FQGTGA. The CDR3 spells CASSLNRDTQYF. Here the CDR3 DNA reads TGTGCCAGCAGCTTAAATCGAGATACGCAGTATTTT.

This CDR3 is CSSQDRYGYTF. The CDR3 coding sequence is TGCAGTTCACAGGATCGCTATGGCTACACCTTC. V gene TRBV20-1 combines with J gene TRBJ1-2; D is possibly TRBD1 (5 bases). CDR1 DFQATT and CDR2 SNEGSKA come from the germline V gene (reference sequence). This CDR3 region has 11 residues. Trimming left V 8 bases short and J 4 bases short, with 11 bases between.

V and J are TRBV25-1 and TRBJ1-6, with TRBD1 as a possible D gene (6 bases). The CDR3 covers 15 residues. V was cut by 6 bases and J by 7 bases, with 16 bases left in between. CDR1 and CDR2 (germline): MGHDK, SYGVNS. DNA of the CDR3: TGTGCCAGCAGGAAGGGGGAGCGGGGCAATTCACCCCTCCACTTT. Its protein is CASRKGERGNSPLHF.

The V gene is TRBV7-3, the J gene TRBJ2-2, with D hard to call. The V end lost 5 bases, the J end lost 3 bases, and 19 bases lay between the germline ends. CDR3 length: 17 amino acids. The germline gives CDR1 SGHTA, CDR2 FQGTGA. The DNA for the CDR3 is TGTGCCAGCAGCCAAACTATGGCAGGCGTGGACACCGGGGAGCTGTTTTTT. Protein: CASSQTMAGVDTGELFF.

This chain connects TRBV4-3 to TRBJ2-1; 8 positions agree with TRBD2. CDR1 and CDR2 (germline): LGHNA, YSLEER. J lost 5 bases, V lost 1 base, and 10 bases had no gene match. The CDR3 sequence is 17 residues long. CDR3 coding DNA: TGCGCCAGCAGCCAAGGAATAGCGGGGCGTTATGACAATGAGCAGTTCTTC. Protein: CASSQGIAGRYDNEQFF.

The chain couples TRBV18 to TRBJ1-2, with D tentatively TRBD1 (6 bases). V was shortened by 4 bases and J by 2 bases, with 14 bases between the two germline ends. This CDR3 has 15 residues. Germline-derived CDR1 and CDR2 are KGHSH and LQKENI. For the CDR3, the DNA is TGTGCCAGCTCACAGGACGGGGGGCTGAACTATGGCTACACCTTC. Translation gives CASSQDGGLNYGYTF.